The rows below give T cell receptor beta chains drawn from one sample of a study of human T cells and chemical hapten exposure. TCRdb processed the 5' RACE reads anew with MiXCR; each CDR3 protein has one entry. The data hold 110,000 or so distinct CDR3 sequences, with roughly a fifth observed a single time. These receptors were collected from a human donor in good health. Both conserved end residues are part of each CDR3. Each record gives: V gene, D gene, J gene, clone size, CDR3 DNA, CDR3 protein. The D gene is left open where the match is weak. The listing skips clone size in some rows; elsewhere it reads once, few, many or a size class.

TRBV4-1	TRBD2	TRBJ2-3	NA	TGCGCCAGCAGTCTCCGGGCTAGCGGGTACACAGATACGCAGTATTTT	CASSLRASGYTDTQYF
TRBV20-1	NA	TRBJ2-7	few	TGCAGTGCTAACGGCCGAAACTACGAGCAGTACTTC	CSANGRNYEQYF
TRBV6-4	TRBD1	TRBJ1-1	few	TGTGCCAGCAGTCCTGAACAGGGGGTCGGCACTGAAGCTTTCTTT	CASSPEQGVGTEAFF
TRBV6-2/TRBV6-3	NA	TRBJ2-1	NA	TGTGCCAGCAGTCCGCTCCGCTATGAGCAGTTCTTC	CASSPLRYEQFF
TRBV28	NA	TRBJ2-2	few	NA	CASSSGLAGATRAGSCFF
TRBV6-5	NA	TRBJ1-4	NA	TGTGCCAGCAGTTCCGGATCGCAGGGTGGTGAAAAACTGTTTTTT	CASSSGSQGGEKLFF
TRBV7-2	TRBD2	TRBJ2-3	NA	TGTGCCAGCAGCTTAGCTTCGGGACTAGCTACCCTCCCGTATTTT	CASSLASGLATLPYF
TRBV7-6	NA	TRBJ1-5	NA	TGTGCCAGCAGCTTAGTAGAATACCAGCCCCAGCATTTT	CASSLVEYQPQHF
TRBV14	NA	TRBJ1-4	NA	TGTGCCAGCAGCCAAGATCTGGGGACTACTAATGAAAAACTGTTTTTT	CASSQDLGTTNEKLFF
TRBV18	TRBD1	TRBJ2-1	few	TGTGCCAGCTCACCTCAGGGGGTCCCCTACAATGAGCAGTTCTTC	CASSPQGVPYNEQFF
TRBV9	NA	TRBJ2-5	few	TGTGCCAGCAGCGAAGAAGCCAGTGGCGGAAAGACCCAGTACTTC	CASSEEASGGKTQYF
TRBV4-1	TRBD1	TRBJ2-3	NA	TGCGCCAGCACCCCGGGACAGGGGGTATGGCGGACAGATACGCAGTATTTT	CASTPGQGVWRTDTQYF
TRBV28	NA	TRBJ1-1	NA	TGTGCCAGCACTCTTGGGGGGTATGAAGCTTTCTTT	CASTLGGYEAFF
TRBV28	NA	TRBJ1-4	few	TGTGCCAGCAGTCCTCTTATCCCCGGGGCATATGAAAAACTGTTTTTT	CASSPLIPGAYEKLFF
TRBV12-3/TRBV12-4	NA	TRBJ2-7	NA	TGTGCCAGCAGTCCAGGACCTTCGGGACTTCAAACTGGGCCCTACGAGCAGTACTTC	CASSPGPSGLQTGPYEQYF
TRBV3-1	TRBD2	TRBJ2-2	NA	TGTGCCAGCAGCCAAGTCACTAGCGGGAGAGACACCGGGGAGCTGTTTTTT	CASSQVTSGRDTGELFF
TRBV5-4	TRBD2	TRBJ2-3	NA	TGTGCCAGCAGCTTGGGAGGACTAGCGGAATCTAGCACAGATACGCAGTATTTT	CASSLGGLAESSTDTQYF
TRBV6-2/TRBV6-3	TRBD2	TRBJ2-3	once	TGTGCCAGCAGCCACCCCAGCGGGAGGGCCTTTCATACGCAGTATTTT	CASSHPSGRAFHTQYF
TRBV20-1	NA	TRBJ1-5	few	TGCAGTGCTAGGAGGTTAGGTCAGCCCCAGCATTTT	CSARRLGQPQHF
TRBV29-1	TRBD2	TRBJ2-5	few	TGCAGCGTTGCACGGACTAGCGGGAGTATAACCGAGACCCAGTACTTC	CSVARTSGSITETQYF
TRBV27	NA	TRBJ2-1	NA	TGTGCCAGCCGGAGAGAAACTAGCACGGTCTACAATGAGCAGTTCTTC	CASRRETSTVYNEQFF
TRBV28	TRBD2	TRBJ2-2	few	TGTGCCAGCAGTTTACTAGCGGGAGGGCTCGGGGAGCTGTTTTTT	CASSLLAGGLGELFF
TRBV25-1	NA	TRBJ1-1	NA	TGTGCCAGCAGTTCCCAGGGGCCGTCTATTCCGAACACTGAAGCTTTCTTT	CASSSQGPSIPNTEAFF
TRBV28	NA	TRBJ2-4	NA	TGTGCCAGCAGTTTTTTATCAGGGGGGGACATTCAGTACTTC	CASSFLSGGDIQYF
TRBV12-3/TRBV12-4	TRBD2	TRBJ2-3	many	TGTGCCAGCAGCCAGCTAGCGGGGGACCGCACAGATACGCAGTATTTT	CASSQLAGDRTDTQYF
TRBV12-3/TRBV12-4	NA	TRBJ1-1	NA	TGTGCCAGCAGTTTCCCCGGGGACGCAAGGGCTTTCTTT	CASSFPGDARAFF
TRBV3-1	NA	TRBJ1-5	NA	TGTGCCAGCAGCCAAGAGGTAGGAACTCAGCCCCAGCATTTT	CASSQEVGTQPQHF
TRBV20-1	NA	TRBJ2-2	NA	TGCAGTGCTAGAGACCGGGTTAACACCGGGGAGCTGTTTTTT	CSARDRVNTGELFF
TRBV7-3	TRBD1	TRBJ1-5	NA	TGTGCCAGCAGCTTCCCCGACAGGGGTCGGTCCCAGCATTTT	CASSFPDRGRSQHF
TRBV10-3	NA	TRBJ2-3	NA	TGTGCCATCAGCCGGGACCTCACAGATACGCAGTATTTT	CAISRDLTDTQYF
TRBV25-1	NA	TRBJ2-5	NA	TGTGCCAGCAGTGGATTTGGTCCTGGGGAGACCCAGTACTTC	CASSGFGPGETQYF
TRBV6-4	TRBD1	TRBJ2-3	few	TGTGCCAGCAGTGTACAGGGGAGAGCAGATACGCAGTATTTT	CASSVQGRADTQYF
TRBV7-9	NA	TRBJ1-3	NA	TGTGCCAGCAGCCCTGACCGGAGCTCTGGAAACACCATATATTTT	CASSPDRSSGNTIYF
TRBV5-6	NA	TRBJ2-7	once	TGTGCCAGCAGCTTGGATGGTTGGGCTAGCGACGAGCAGTACTTC	CASSLDGWASDEQYF
TRBV28	TRBD2	TRBJ2-3	NA	TGTGCCAGCAGACTAGCGGGAGGCCCAGATACGCAGTATTTT	CASRLAGGPDTQYF
TRBV3-1	NA	TRBJ2-5	few	TGTGCCAGCAGCCAAGGGGTGGCCAGAGGCCAAGAGACCCAGTACTTC	CASSQGVARGQETQYF
TRBV27	NA	TRBJ1-2	few	TGTGCCAGCAGTTTAGGGGGGGTGAATGGCTACACCTTC	CASSLGGVNGYTF
TRBV27	NA	TRBJ2-1	NA	TGTGCCAGCAGTGGGGCCCGTGGGGAGCAGTTCTTC	CASSGARGEQFF
TRBV20-1	TRBD1	TRBJ2-7	few	TGCAGTGCTAGGACAGGGCCGGGACAGGGAGTAGGGGGCTACGAGCAGTACTTC	CSARTGPGQGVGGYEQYF
TRBV29-1	NA	TRBJ1-1	few	TGCAGCGGAGGGGAACAGGGAAGGAACACTGAAGCTTTCTTT	CSGGEQGRNTEAFF
TRBV4-1	NA	TRBJ1-1	few	TGCGCCAGCAGCCAGATAGGGGTCAGAGCTTTCTTT	CASSQIGVRAFF
TRBV7-8	NA	TRBJ1-1	few	TGTGCCAGCAGCTTAGCCCTGGGGCTGGCCACTGAAGCTTTCTTT	CASSLALGLATEAFF